This T cell receptor beta chain was observed in a study of T cell clonality in common variable immunodeficiency. Study results and caveats: Fewer deletions and N-nucleotide insertions were reportedly seen in common variable immunodeficiency TCR beta sequences. What drives increased CVID clonality needs T cell subpopulation sequencing. CVID subjects had higher TCRbeta clonality than healthy controls, most marked in about a third.

Concerning this clone: Its specificity is not known. The read ends 3 residues shy of where the CDR3 ends; the end is completed using the germline J gene.

Sequencing was performed with immunoSEQ multiplex PCR; in TCRdb, only in-frame clones are kept and a portion is missing. Listed for the sample are 9,500 to 15,000 clones, none seen a single time. Germline V gene sequence: CDR1 SQVTM, CDR2 ANQGSEA. V gave up 3 bases and J gave up 3 bases; unmatched junction bases: 9. CDR3 length equals 15 residues. This chain links TRBV29-1 with TRBJ1-2, with 8 positions matching TRBD1. The clonotype comes from a human donor with common variable immunodeficiency. Sequencing input: peripheral blood mononuclear cells. CDR3 protein: CSVEPDRAGYYGYTF. The covered CDR3 bases are TGCAGCGTTGAGCCGGACAGGGCGGGGTACTATGGC.